Below, one TCR beta chain is given with its context. No cognate antigen has been identified for it. No quality values exist for individual bases; no much larger clone is one base distant. In the ophthalmopathy patients, disease was moderately to severely active, with a Clinical Activity Score of 3 or more, a NOSPECS grade of 4 or more, and a duration of less than 3 months. Exclusion was applied to patients with uncontrolled infections, other autoimmune diseases, pregnancy or lactation. Diagnoses relied on clinical symptoms, serum thyroxine and TRAb, thyroid ultrasound and orbital computed tomography. Ficoll-Paque density gradient centrifugation was used to isolate PBMCs from about 9 ml of fresh peripheral blood. Total RNA was extracted using Trizol reagent, and RNA quality was assessed on an Agilent 2100 Bioanalyzer. TCR beta CDR3 regions were amplified from RNA transcripts. A first-round RT-PCR of the TCR CDR3 used the HTBI primer set with the Qiagen OneStep RT-PCR kit. Libraries were constructed in a second round of multiplex PCR, after which size selection and purification were carried out. Libraries were sequenced paired-end with 100 bp reads on an Illumina HiSeq2000. As for the authors' bioinformatics: SOAPnuke was used to process the raw data, removing reads that contained adapters or uncalled bases, had a mean Phred below 15, or lacked an exact match to the constant primer or identifier. COPE v1.2.5 was used to merge the high-quality paired reads, and each unique nucleotide sequence was defined as a clonotype. MiTCR v1.1 was used to align clonotypes to the IMGT TRBV, TRBD and TRBJ reference segments. Analysis was restricted to V-J combinations with a frequency above 0.0001, which covered about 99% of repertoires. A TCS score was defined as the ratio of F50 (clonal expansion) to E x V (chaos), with BLOSUM62-based TCRdist applied between CDR3 peptides within each V-J. Welch's t-statistics and random forest reduced roughly 530 V-J features to 10 to 15, which were used in a naive Bayes classifier (R e1071). The raw public data were reprocessed by TCRdb itself: fastp quality trimming at Q25, MiXCR clonotype calling, in-frame beta chains only. Rows with a matching CDR3 protein are joined into one entry that keeps the most common DNA and genes. Here the V and J calls rest on TCRdb's processing, not on the authors' analysis. The sample contains 400,000 to 550,000 distinct CDR3 sequences, approximately 25% of them found a single time. The ten biggest clones cover approximately 11% of the sample.

Trimming takes 1 base from V and 2 bases from J, and the germline ends sit 18 bases apart. Its CDR3 holds 17 amino acids, cysteine through phenylalanine. The CDR3 DNA has 51 bases and is translated from base 1. The germline V gene encodes CDR1 SGHRS and CDR2 YFSETQ. This entry is derived from a study of T cells in Graves' hyperthyroidism and ophthalmopathy (dated by TCRdb to between 2017 and 2020). With respect to the entire study: Peripheral blood was collected at initial diagnosis, before any treatment. TCR V-J signatures able to tell the groups apart were searched for in a discovery cohort of around 95 patients, of whom more than 40 had Graves' ophthalmopathy and around 58 had stable Graves' hyperthyroidism. Prospective prediction of ophthalmopathy was tested in an independent validation cohort consisting of 18 hyperthyroidism patients and 15 or so patients who later progressed to ophthalmopathy. For training and testing, the 80 to 100 patients in the discovery cohort were randomly divided in a 7:3 ratio. The study also compared thyroid tissue and blood T-cell repertoires from 6 or 7 Graves' hyperthyroidism patients. Following sampling, methimazole starting at 30 mg daily was given to hyperthyroidism patients, and high-dose intravenous methylprednisolone was given to ophthalmopathy patients. TCR Vbeta CDR3 sequencing of 135 peripheral blood samples (more than 40 ophthalmopathy, about 75 hyperthyroidism and some 17 progressor patients) is reported in the paper.

The full study reports these points: A model built on a 13 V-J signature distinguished ophthalmopathy from stable hyperthyroidism, reaching 85% to 90% sensitivity and approximately 81% specificity in cross-validation and 80%/75% in testing. During validation, the model predicted progression to ophthalmopathy a median of around 6 months ahead of onset, with almost 71% sensitivity and more than 72% specificity. Most expanded thyroid clonotypes (frequency above 0.001) were also detected in blood, a finding suggesting that blood repertoires may reflect thyroid immune responses. Sample size was not statistically predetermined, and blinding of investigators to group allocation was not performed.

The chain couples TRBV5-1 to TRBJ1-1; 6 matching bases give a weak D call of TRBD1. This clonotype was sampled from a woman in her thirties with Graves' ophthalmopathy. Sequencing was done on a sample of blood. The DNA is as follows: TGCGCCAGCAGCTTGAGTCAAAGAGGGGGACGAAACACTGAAGCTTTCTTT. It specifies CASSLSQRGGRNTEAFF.